The clone carrying this T cell receptor (beta chain) has a count of ten or more. Its antigen is unknown. Other DNA sequences of this sample code for an identical CDR3. Patients were all untreated before their thyroid surgery. Trimming stripped 6 bases from V and 6 bases from J, with 8 bases between. The CDR3 has 12 amino acids. This record belongs to a study of metastatic and nonmetastatic thyroid tumors. The study's findings and limits: Benign nodules were reported to have significantly lower TCR beta diversity than malignant thyroid tumors, in blood and tumor.

Using MiXCR, TCRdb re-called clones from the PCR reads. The repertoire holds 35,000 to 50,000 clones, with about 4% as singletons. The clonotype originates from a female donor with papillary thyroid cancer or a benign thyroid nodule (not recorded which). Some clones in this sample may be carry-over from other donors' samples. The rearrangement joins TRBV12-3 or TRBV12-4 to TRBJ2-2; no clear D. The source material was blood. DNA of the CDR3: TGTGCCAGCAGCCCCGTGTCCGGGGAGCTGTTTTTT. Translated: CASSPVSGELFF.